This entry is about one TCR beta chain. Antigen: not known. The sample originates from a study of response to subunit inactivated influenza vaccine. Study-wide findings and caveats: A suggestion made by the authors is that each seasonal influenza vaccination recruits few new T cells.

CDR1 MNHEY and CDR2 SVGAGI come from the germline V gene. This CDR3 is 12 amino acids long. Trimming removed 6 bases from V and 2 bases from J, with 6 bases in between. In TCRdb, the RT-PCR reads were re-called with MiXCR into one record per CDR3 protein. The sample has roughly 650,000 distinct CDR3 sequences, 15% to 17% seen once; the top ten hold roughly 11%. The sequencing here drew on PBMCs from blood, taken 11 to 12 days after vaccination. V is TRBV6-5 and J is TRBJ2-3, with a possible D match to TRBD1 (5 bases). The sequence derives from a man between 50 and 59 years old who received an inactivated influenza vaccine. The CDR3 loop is CASRTDTDTQYF. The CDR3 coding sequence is TGTGCCAGCAGGACAGACACAGATACGCAGTATTTT.